A selection of T cell receptor beta chains follows, all from one sample in a study of T cell changes during pregnancy in multiple sclerosis. Sequenced by immunoSEQ multiplex PCR; TCRdb stores in-frame clones only, minus some. The sample holds about 75,000 clones, around 94% seen once. This specimen was CD4+ T cells from peripheral blood mononuclear cells, taken after pregnancy. Receptors were obtained from a female donor with multiple sclerosis, enrolled in a pregnancy study. Each CDR3 is given with its conserved first and last residue. Each record gives: D gene, J gene, V gene, CDR3 DNA, CDR3 protein. D genes are given only for firm matches.

D: -
J: TRBJ1-1
V: TRBV4-2
DNA: TGTGCCAGCAGCCAGGGTGACAGAAACACTGAAGCTTTCTTT
CDR3: CASSQGDRNTEAFF

D: -
J: TRBJ2-2
V: TRBV25-1
DNA: TGTGCCAGCAGCGGACCCCCGGGGGGGGAGCTGTTTTTT
CDR3: CASSGPPGGELFF

D: -
J: TRBJ2-2
V: TRBV11-2
DNA: TGTGCCAGCAGCTTAGTAAGGGGAAACACCGGGGAGCTGTTTTTT
CDR3: CASSLVRGNTGELFF

D: TRBD1
J: TRBJ1-5
V: TRBV7-8
DNA: TGTGCCAGCAGCTTAGAACCCGACAGGGGGCTTCAGCCCCAGCATTTT
CDR3: CASSLEPDRGLQPQHF

D: -
J: TRBJ2-7
V: TRBV5-4
DNA: TGTGCCAGCAGCTTGGTCTATGGGCCTTCCGAGCAGTACTTC
CDR3: CASSLVYGPSEQYF

D: -
J: TRBJ2-7
V: TRBV14
DNA: TGTGCCAGCAGCCAAGATTGGGGGCCCTCCTACGAGCAGTACTTC
CDR3: CASSQDWGPSYEQYF

D: TRBD1
J: TRBJ2-2
V: TRBV18
DNA: TGTGCCAGCTCACCGGCCGGGACAGGGATCACCGGGGAGCTGTTTTTT
CDR3: CASSPAGTGITGELFF

D: TRBD2
J: TRBJ2-1
V: TRBV9
DNA: TGTGCCAGCAGCGTCGGGACTAGCGGATACAATGAGCAGTTCTTC
CDR3: CASSVGTSGYNEQFF

D: TRBD1
J: TRBJ2-1
V: TRBV5-1
DNA: TGCGCCAGCAGCCAGCCGGGACAGGGGGCAAGCGGCCTTTACAATGAGCAGTTCTTC
CDR3: CASSQPGQGASGLYNEQFF

D: -
J: TRBJ2-4
V: TRBV19
DNA: TGTGCCAGTAGTATAGTCAGGGGTCTAGCCAAAAACATTCAGTACTTC
CDR3: CASSIVRGLAKNIQYF

D: -
J: TRBJ2-2
V: TRBV9
DNA: TGTGCCAGCAGCGTGGGGCCCGGGGAGCTGTTTTTT
CDR3: CASSVGPGELFF